This T cell receptor beta chain was observed in a study of T cells in tuberculosis. The V gene's germline CDR1 is MNHEY and CDR2 SVGAGI. The CDR3 extends over 15 amino acids. Trimming stripped 6 bases from V and 2 bases from J, with 14 bases between. Some clones are missing from TCRdb's copy, which holds only in-frame ones; the method was immunoSEQ multiplex PCR. The sample shows under 40,000 clones, roughly 94% of them seen only once. The source is a donor aged 10-29 years with latent tuberculosis or without tuberculosis infection. The source material was PBMCs. The V gene is TRBV6-5, the J gene TRBJ1-3, with D perhaps TRBD1 (6 bases). The CDR3 DNA follows: TGTGCCAGCAGCATTTCCGGGACACCTGGAAACACCATATATTTT. Its translation: CASSISGTPGNTIYF.